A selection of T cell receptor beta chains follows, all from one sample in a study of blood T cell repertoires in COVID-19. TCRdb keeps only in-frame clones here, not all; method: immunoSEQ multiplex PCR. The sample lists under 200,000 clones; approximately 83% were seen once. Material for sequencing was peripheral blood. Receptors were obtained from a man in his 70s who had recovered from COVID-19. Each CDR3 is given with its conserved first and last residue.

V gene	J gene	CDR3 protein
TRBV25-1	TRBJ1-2	CASSQEGGIGGYTF
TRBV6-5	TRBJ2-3	CASLAGGHGTQYF
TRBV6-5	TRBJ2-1	CASSYSSGNTYNEQFF
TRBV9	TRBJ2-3	CASSPGGGGDTQYF
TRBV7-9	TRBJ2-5	CASSLARETQYF
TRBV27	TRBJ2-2	CASSPPTGELFF
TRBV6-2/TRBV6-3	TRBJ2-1	CASSYGLSVDEQFF
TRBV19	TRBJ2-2	CASSIDLSGSFIGELFF
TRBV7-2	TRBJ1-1	CASSLKTGGVNTEAFF
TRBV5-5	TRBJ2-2	CASRPPGTGGKLFF
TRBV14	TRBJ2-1	CASSQDLIGEQFF
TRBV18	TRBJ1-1	CASSPGTGGSTEAFF
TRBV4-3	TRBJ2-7	CASSQDATSGYEQYF
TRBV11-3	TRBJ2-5	CASSPGQAGETQYF
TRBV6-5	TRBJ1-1	CASSYSGQGAIEAFF
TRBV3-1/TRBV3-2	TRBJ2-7	CASSQEGASNEQYF
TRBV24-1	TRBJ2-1	CATRGPGQGDNEQFF
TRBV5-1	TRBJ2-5	CASNPTGAGETQYF
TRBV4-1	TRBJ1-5	CASSQDLDRARNQPQHF
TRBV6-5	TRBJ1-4	CATRGGGTNEKLFF
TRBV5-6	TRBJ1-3	CASSLLNRVGAGNTIYF
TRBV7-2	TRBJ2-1	CASSFTSGSNEQFF
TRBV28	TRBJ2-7	CASSLRYEQYF
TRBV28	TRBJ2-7	CASSTSTYEQYF
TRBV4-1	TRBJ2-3	CASSTRRGLTDTQYF
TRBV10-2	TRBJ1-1	CASRRDRGGGEAFF
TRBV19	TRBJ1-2	CASSREETYGYTF
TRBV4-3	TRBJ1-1	CASSPMTENTEAFF
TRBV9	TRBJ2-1	CASSVGTSGSSSYNEQFF
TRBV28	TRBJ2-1	CASAFLGRAGNEQFF
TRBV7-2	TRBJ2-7	CASSLIRGSSYEQYF
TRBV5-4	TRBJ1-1	CASSLEGGAGTEAFF
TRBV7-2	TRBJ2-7	CASSFDSSGTYEQYF
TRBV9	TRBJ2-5	CASSASGGAQYF
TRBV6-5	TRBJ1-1	CASRDRDLGTEAFF
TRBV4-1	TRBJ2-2	CASRPVSDRFNGGELFF
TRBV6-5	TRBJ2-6	CASSYRARSNVLTF
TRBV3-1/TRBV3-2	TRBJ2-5	CASSPTRDQETQYF
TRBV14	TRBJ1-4	CASSLNRGEALFF
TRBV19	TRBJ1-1	CASSYLRGTEAFF
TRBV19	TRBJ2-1	CASIERGKREQFF